Sequencing of this TCR beta chain was carried out in a study of shared clonotypes between healthy human individuals. Germline V gives CDR1 MRHNA, CDR2 SNTAGT. The CDR3 length is 13 residues. V was pared by 5 bases and J by 5 bases, with 11 bases between. This table comes from immunoSEQ multiplex PCR, and its TCRdb copy is limited to in-frame clones, with some not included. The repertoire holds a few hundred thousand clones, with roughly 78% as singletons. This clonotype was obtained from a woman aged 40 to 49 in good health. Some clones in this sample may be carry-over from other donors' samples. The rearrangement links TRBV6-4 to TRBJ2-3; D might be TRBD2 (6 bases). Sequenced input: PBMCs. The CDR3 DNA reads as TGTGCCAGCAGTCGGCAGGAGGGAGATACGCAGTATTTT. Its protein is CASSRQEGDTQYF.